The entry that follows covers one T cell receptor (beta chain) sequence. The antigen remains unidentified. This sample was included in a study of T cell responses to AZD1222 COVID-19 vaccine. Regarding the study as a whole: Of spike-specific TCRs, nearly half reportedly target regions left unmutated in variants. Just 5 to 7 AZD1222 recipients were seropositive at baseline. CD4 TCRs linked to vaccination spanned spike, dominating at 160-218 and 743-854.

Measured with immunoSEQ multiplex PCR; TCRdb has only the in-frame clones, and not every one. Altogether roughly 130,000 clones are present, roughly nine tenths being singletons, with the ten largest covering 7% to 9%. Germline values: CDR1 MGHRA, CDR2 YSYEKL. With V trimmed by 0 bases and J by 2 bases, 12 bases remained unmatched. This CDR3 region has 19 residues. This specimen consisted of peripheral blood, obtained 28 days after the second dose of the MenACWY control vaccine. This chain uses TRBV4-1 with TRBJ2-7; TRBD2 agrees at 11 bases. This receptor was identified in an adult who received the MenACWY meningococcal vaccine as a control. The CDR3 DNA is TGCGCCAGCAGCCAAGATGGCCTAGCGGGAGGCGGCCCAACCTACGAGCAGTACTTC. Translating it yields CASSQDGLAGGGPTYEQYF.